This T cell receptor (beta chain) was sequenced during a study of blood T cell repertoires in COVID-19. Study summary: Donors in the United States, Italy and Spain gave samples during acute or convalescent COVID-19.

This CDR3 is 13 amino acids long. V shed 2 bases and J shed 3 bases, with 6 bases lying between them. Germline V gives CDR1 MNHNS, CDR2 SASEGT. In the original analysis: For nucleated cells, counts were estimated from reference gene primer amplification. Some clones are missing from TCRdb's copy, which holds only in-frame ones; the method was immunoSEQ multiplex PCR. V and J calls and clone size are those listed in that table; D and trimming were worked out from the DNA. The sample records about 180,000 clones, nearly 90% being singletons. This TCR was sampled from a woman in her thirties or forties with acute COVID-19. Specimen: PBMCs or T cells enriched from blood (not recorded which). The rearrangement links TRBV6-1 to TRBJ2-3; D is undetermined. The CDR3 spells CASSEPPTDTQYF. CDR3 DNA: TGTGCCAGCAGTGAACCTCCGACAGATACGCAGTATTTT.